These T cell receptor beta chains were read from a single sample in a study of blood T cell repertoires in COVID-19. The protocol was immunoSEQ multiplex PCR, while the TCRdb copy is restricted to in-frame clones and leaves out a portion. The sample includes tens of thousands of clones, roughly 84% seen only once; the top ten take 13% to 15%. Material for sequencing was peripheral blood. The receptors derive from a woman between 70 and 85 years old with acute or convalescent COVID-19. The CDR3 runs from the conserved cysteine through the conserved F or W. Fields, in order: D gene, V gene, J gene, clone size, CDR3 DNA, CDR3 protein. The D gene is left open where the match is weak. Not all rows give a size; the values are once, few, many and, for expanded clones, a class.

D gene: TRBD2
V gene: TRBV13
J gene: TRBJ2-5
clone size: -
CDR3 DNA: TGTGCCAGCAGCCGTAGCGGGGGGGGTCTAGAGACCCAGTACTTC
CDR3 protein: CASSRSGGGLETQYF

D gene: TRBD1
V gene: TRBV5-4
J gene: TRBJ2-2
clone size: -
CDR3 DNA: TGTGCCAGCAGCTTGAAACAGGGGGCGACCGGGGAGCTGTTTTTT
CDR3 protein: CASSLKQGATGELFF

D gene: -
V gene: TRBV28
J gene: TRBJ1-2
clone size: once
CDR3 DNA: TGTGCCAGCAGTTTATCAGGGGTCTATGGCTACACCTTC
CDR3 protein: CASSLSGVYGYTF

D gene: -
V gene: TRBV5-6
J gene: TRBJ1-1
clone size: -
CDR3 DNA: TGTGCCAGCAGCCGACAGGAAGGTAGCACTGAAGCTTTCTTT
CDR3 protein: CASSRQEGSTEAFF

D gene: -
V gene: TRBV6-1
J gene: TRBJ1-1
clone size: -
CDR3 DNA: TGTGCCAGCAGTGAGACATTTTTAGCGGCTTTCTTT
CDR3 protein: CASSETFLAAFF

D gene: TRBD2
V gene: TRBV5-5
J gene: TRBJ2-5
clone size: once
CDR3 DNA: TGTGCCAGCAGCTTGGTGACTAGCGGACAAGAGACCCAGTACTTC
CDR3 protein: CASSLVTSGQETQYF

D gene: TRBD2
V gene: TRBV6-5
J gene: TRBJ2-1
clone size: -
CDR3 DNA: TGTGCCAGGTCTAGCGGGGGGTCAGGTGAGCAGTTCTTC
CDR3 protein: CARSSGGSGEQFF

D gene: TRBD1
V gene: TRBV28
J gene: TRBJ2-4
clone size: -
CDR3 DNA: TGTGCCAGCAGGCGAAGAGTACAGGGGGTCTCTGTTGGCAAAAACATTCAGTACTTC
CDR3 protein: CASRRRVQGVSVGKNIQYF

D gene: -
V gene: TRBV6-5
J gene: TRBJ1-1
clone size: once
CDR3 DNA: TGTGCCAGCAGTTACCGTACACAGAACACTGAAGCTTTCTTT
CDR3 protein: CASSYRTQNTEAFF

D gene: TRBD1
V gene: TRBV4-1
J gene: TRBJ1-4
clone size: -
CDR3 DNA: TGCGCCAGCAGCCAAGGACAGGGTTTAGGTAATGAAAAACTGTTTTTT
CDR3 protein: CASSQGQGLGNEKLFF

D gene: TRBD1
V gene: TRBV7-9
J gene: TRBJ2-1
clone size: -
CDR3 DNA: TGTGCCAGCAGCTTGGGACAGTGGAATGAGCAGTTCTTC
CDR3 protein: CASSLGQWNEQFF

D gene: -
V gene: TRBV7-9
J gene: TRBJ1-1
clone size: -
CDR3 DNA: TGTGCCAGCAGCCAGGCAGCGAACACTGAAGCTTTCTTT
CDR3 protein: CASSQAANTEAFF

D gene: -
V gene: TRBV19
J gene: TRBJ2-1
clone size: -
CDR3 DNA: TGTGCCAGTACCTCTATGGGTTTGGGGGGTCGTGTTGAGCAGTTCTTC
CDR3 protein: CASTSMGLGGRVEQFF

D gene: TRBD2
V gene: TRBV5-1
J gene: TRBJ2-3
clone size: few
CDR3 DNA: TGCGCCAGCAGCTCTCGAAGGACTAGCGGGGCAGATACGCAGTATTTT
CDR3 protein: CASSSRRTSGADTQYF

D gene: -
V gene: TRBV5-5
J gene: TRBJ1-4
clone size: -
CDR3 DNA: TGTGCCAGCCGCCGGGACACCCATAATGAAAAACTGTTTTTT
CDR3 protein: CASRRDTHNEKLFF

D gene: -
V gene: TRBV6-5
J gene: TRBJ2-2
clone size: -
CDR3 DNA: TGTGCCAGCAGGAACCCAGGGGTCACCGGGGAGCTGTTTTTT
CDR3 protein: CASRNPGVTGELFF

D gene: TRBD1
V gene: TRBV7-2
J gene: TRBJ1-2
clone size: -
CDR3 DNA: TGTGCCAGCAGCCCACCGACAGGGTGGGGTATGACCTTC
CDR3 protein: CASSPPTGWGMTF

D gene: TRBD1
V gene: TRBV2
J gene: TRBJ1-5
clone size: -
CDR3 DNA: TGTGCCAGCAACCCGACAGGGTTTGGTCAGCCCCAGCATTTT
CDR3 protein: CASNPTGFGQPQHF